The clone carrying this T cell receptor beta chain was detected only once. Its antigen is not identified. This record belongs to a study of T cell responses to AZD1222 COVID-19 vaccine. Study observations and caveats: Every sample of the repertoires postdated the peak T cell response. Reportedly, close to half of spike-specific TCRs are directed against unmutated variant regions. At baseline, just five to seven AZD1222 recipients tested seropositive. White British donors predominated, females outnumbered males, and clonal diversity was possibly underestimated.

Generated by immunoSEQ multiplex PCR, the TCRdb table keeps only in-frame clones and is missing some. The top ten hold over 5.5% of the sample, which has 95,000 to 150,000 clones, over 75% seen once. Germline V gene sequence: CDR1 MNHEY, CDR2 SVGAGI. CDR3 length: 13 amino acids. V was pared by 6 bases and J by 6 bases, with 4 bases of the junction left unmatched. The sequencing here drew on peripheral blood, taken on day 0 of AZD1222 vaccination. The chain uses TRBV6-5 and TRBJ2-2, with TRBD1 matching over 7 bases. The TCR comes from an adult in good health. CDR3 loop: CASRPGTAGELFF. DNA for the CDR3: TGTGCCAGCAGACCAGGGACAGCCGGGGAGCTGTTTTTT.